What follows is one T cell receptor (beta chain) and its context. What it binds is unknown. The data were taken from a study of graft-versus-host responses after intestinal transplantation. Regarding the study as a whole: Researchers found GvH clones in recipient marrow, and some showed up first in ileum or blood.

Germline V gives CDR1 SGHDT, CDR2 YYEEEE. V lost 4 bases, J lost 2 bases, and 3 bases lay in between. The CDR3 length is 12 residues. Repertoires were generated with immunoSEQ multiplex PCR, while TCRdb's copy carries only in-frame clones and drops some. The data hold just under 90,000 clones, with around 83% observed a single time. The sample here was unstimulated CD8+ T cells sorted from spleen or lymph node cells, taken before intestinal transplant. This rearrangement joins TRBV5-6 to TRBJ2-2, with no clear D. This TCR derives from a human donor who received an intestinal transplant. CDR3: CASSLNTGELFF. The DNA of the CDR3 is TGTGCCAGCAGCCTTAACACCGGGGAGCTGTTTTTT.